The clone carrying this TCR beta chain appeared many times. Described time point: newly diagnosed GD, antithyroid drugs for less than 3 months. From RNA extracted from PBMCs, the TCR library was made. Building of the TCR beta libraries involved iRepertoire HTBI primers and Arm-PCR of CDR3 regions. A single record per CDR3 protein comes from TCRdb applying MiXCR to the multiplex PCR reads. The sample has around 360,000 distinct CDR3 sequences, about 17% seen once. The entry originates in a study of regulatory T cells in long-lasting Graves disease. These sequences were also reported in another study, on T cells in Graves' hyperthyroidism and ophthalmopathy. That source reports: RT-PCR in the first round (using the HTBI primer set) targeted the TCR CDR3. Separating ophthalmopathy from stable hyperthyroidism was achieved by a 13 V-J model. Ophthalmopathy, as predicted by the model, came a median around 6 months after the prediction.

This TCR was sampled from a woman aged 18-35 years with Graves disease. The sequences come from peripheral blood mononuclear cells (PBMCs), collected at new diagnosis, from a patient treated with antithyroid drugs.

Here the CDR3 DNA reads TGTGCCAGCAGTTACAACCTTGAAACAGGGTGGGCCGGGGAGCTGTTTTTT. Residues: CASSYNLETGWAGELFF. The chain employs TRBV6-5 and TRBJ2-2, with D perhaps matching TRBD1 (6 bases). From germline, CDR1 is MNHEY and CDR2 SVGAGI. V lost 2 bases to trimming and J lost 6 bases, with 19 bases between them. CDR3 length: 17 amino acids.